One T cell receptor (beta chain) is described in this entry. The CDR3 has 14 amino acids. Germline V gene sequence: CDR1 SQVTM, CDR2 ANQGSEA. The method, 5' RACE with UMI labels, was used to prepare the TRB cDNA libraries. Each CDR3 protein gets one entry in TCRdb, which reprocessed the 5' RACE reads and gives no DNA. Its listing shows about 38,000 distinct CDR3 sequences. These data originate in a study of CXCR3-negative and CXCR3-positive naive CD8 T cells. This TCR derives from a human donor in good health. Some clones in this sample may be carry-over from other donors' samples. Sequencing input: memory CD8+ T cells from blood. V usage is TRBV29-1 and J usage is TRBJ2-1; TCRdb's D call, TRBD1, is unchecked because there is no DNA. CDR3 sequence reads: CSTKDRGNYNEQFF.